The 22 T cell receptor beta chains below were found in one sample sequenced in a study of blood T cells in healthy people across ages. Primed by a sample-barcoded 5' primer and a J-beta primer mix, a second PCR proceeded for about 7 to 11 cycles. TCRdb reanalysed the 5' RACE reads using MiXCR and keeps one entry per CDR3 protein. The sample gives roughly 1,000,000 distinct CDR3 sequences, around 27% of which show up once; approximately 0.7% is in the top ten. The data also belong to a second study, concerning T cells of mothers and their children.

Sequenced: blood. All receptors derive from a girl aged 2 to 10 in good health.

A few counts support this clonotype. The CDR3, as DNA: TGTGCCAGCAGCGACCTTGGGAGTTACAATGAGCAGTTCTTC. Amino acids: CASSDLGSYNEQFF. V is TRBV2 and J is TRBJ2-1; a possible D gene is TRBD2 (5 bases). The V end was cut by 6 bases, the J end by 4 bases, with 13 bases between. Germline CDR1 SNHLY, CDR2 FYNNEI. The CDR3 extends over 14 amino acids.

Only a few counts were recorded for this clonotype. The V gene is TRBV5-1, the J gene TRBJ2-5; weak D call: TRBD1 (6 bases). V gave up 6 bases and J gave up 4 bases, with 19 bases separating them. Germline-derived CDR1 and CDR2 are SGHRS and YFSETQ. This CDR3 has 15 amino acids. The CDR3 nucleotides are TGCGCCAGCAAAATACCGGGACAACGGGGAGAGACCCAGTACTTC. Protein product: CASKIPGQRGETQYF.

This rearrangement joins TRBV28 to TRBJ2-5, with a tentative D call TRBD2 (6 bases). Gene TRBJ2-1 matches the end of the DNA better, so the J call may be wrong. Germline values: CDR1 MDHEN, CDR2 SYDVKM. CDR3 length: 14 amino acids. The CDR3 loop reads CASSAGLLLNEQFF. The CDR3 DNA is TGTGCCAGCAGCGCGGGACTTCTACTCAATGAGCAGTTCTTC.

This clonotype was recorded a few times. The chain uses TRBV29-1 and TRBJ2-4; either TRBD1 or TRBD2 may supply D (5 bases each). CDR3 length: 12 amino acids. Germline V gives CDR1 SQVTM, CDR2 ANQGSEA. Trimming stripped 3 bases from V and 6 bases from J, with 9 bases between. The CDR3 loop is CSVELGPNIQYF. DNA for the CDR3: TGCAGCGTTGAGTTGGGACCAAACATTCAGTACTTC.

V gene TRBV4-3 combines with J gene TRBJ1-4; perhaps TRBD1 as D (5 bases). Trimming removed 5 bases at V and 8 bases at J, with 18 bases between. This CDR3 contains 15 residues. Germline V gene sequence: CDR1 LGHNA, CDR2 YSLEER. The CDR3, as DNA: TGCGCCAGCAGCAAAGGGCAGCTCGGGACCGAAAAACTGTTTTTT. Amino acid sequence: CASSKGQLGTEKLFF.

The sample holds a few counts of this clonotype. The J gene is TRBJ1-4, the V gene TRBV2; D gene uncertain. With 0 bases removed from V and 8 bases from J, the gap between germline ends came to 1 base. The CDR3 runs 11 residues. Germline CDR1 reads SNHLY; CDR2 reads FYNNEI. The CDR3 region has the DNA TGTGCCAGCAGTGAAGCAGAAAAACTGTTTTTT. Its protein is CASSEAEKLFF.

A word on this clonotype: The CDR3 carries no conserved terminal phenylalanine or tryptophan, so it likely arises from a read error. The limits of the CDR3 on the DNA are not certain, so only TCRdb's listed CDR3 is given. The chain has TRBV7-2 and TRBJ2-7; the table's D call TRBD2 went unverified against the DNA. The CDR3 is 13 residues long, ends included. Germline loops: CDR1 SGHTA, CDR2 FQGNSA. The CDR3 spells CASSLVSGGEPYI.

The rearrangement links TRBV7-8 to TRBJ2-5; 9 bases line up with TRBD2. Germline V gene lookup returns CDR1 SGHVS and CDR2 FQNEAQ. J was trimmed by 5 bases and V by 5 bases; bases with no gene match: 9. The CDR3 extends over 15 amino acids. The CDR3 region has the DNA TGTGCCAGCAGCCCTTTAGCGGGAGTACAGGAGACCCAGTACTTC. Protein: CASSPLAGVQETQYF.

The J gene is TRBJ1-1, the V gene TRBV9; D gene uncertain. V was trimmed by 0 bases and J by 5 bases, leaving 14 bases between them. This CDR3 is 15 amino acids long. Germline CDR1 SGDLS, CDR2 YYNGEE. The CDR3 loop is CASSVDNRGRTEAFF. The CDR3 region has the DNA TGTGCCAGCAGCGTAGATAACAGAGGGAGAACTGAAGCTTTCTTT. The entire variable domain, with the rest obtained from reference TRBV9 and TRBJ1-1, is as follows: DSGVTQTPKHLITATGQRVTLRCSPRSGDLSVYWYQQSLDQGLQFLIQYYNGEERAKGNILERFSAQQFPDLHSELNLSSLELGDSALYFCASSVDNRGRTEAFFGQGTRLTVV.

This clonotype was seen only a few times. The chain has TRBV12-3 or TRBV12-4 and TRBJ2-5; 7 nucleotides align to TRBD1. The CDR3 is 15 amino acids. V lost 6 bases, J lost 5 bases, and 12 bases stayed unmatched. CDR3 in amino acids: CASRGTGDVVETQYF. CDR3 DNA: TGTGCCAGCAGGGGTACAGGGGACGTTGTGGAGACCCAGTACTTC.

The chain carries TRBV29-1 and TRBJ2-5, with D unclear. The J call may not be correct, given that the DNA end is closer to TRBJ2-7. This CDR3 is 13 amino acids long. Germline CDR1 is SQVTM and CDR2 is ANQGSEA. The CDR3 sequence is CSVEGSFNYEQYF. DNA for the CDR3: TGCAGCGTTGAGGGAAGCTTCAACTACGAGCAGTACTTC.

This clonotype has more than one count but fewer than ten. J is TRBJ2-1 and V is TRBV7-9; 10 nucleotides match TRBD2. Germline trimming cut 5 bases from V and 5 bases from J; bases unmatched to any gene: 15. The CDR3 totals 18 residues. CDR1 is SEHNR and CDR2 is FQNEAQ in the germline V gene (reference sequence). The CDR3 reads CASSDDRASGSVNNEQFF. The CDR3 nucleotides read TGTGCCAGCAGCGACGACAGGGCTAGCGGGAGCGTCAACAATGAGCAGTTCTTC.

This clonotype was recorded a few times. The chain carries TRBV3-1 and TRBJ1-2, with 10 nucleotides matching TRBD1. V dropped 0 bases and J dropped 6; count of bases not matched to a gene: 10. The CDR3 extends over 17 amino acids. CDR1 LGHDT and CDR2 YNNKEL come from the germline V gene (reference sequence). The CDR3 bases are TGTGCCAGCAGCCAAGATCTCGCGACAGGGGGCGGAGATGGCTACACCTTC. Translation: CASSQDLATGGGDGYTF.

The J gene is TRBJ2-1, the V gene TRBV5-1; no reliable D call. The CDR3 sequence is 16 residues long. Trimming cost V 1 base and J 6 bases, with 17 bases left between them. Germline values: CDR1 SGHRS, CDR2 YFSETQ. The CDR3 protein is CASSLLPQSPSNEQFF. The DNA for the CDR3 is TGCGCCAGCAGCTTGTTACCCCAATCCCCTTCCAATGAGCAGTTCTTC.

A few counts support this clonotype. The rearrangement links TRBV5-1 to TRBJ2-5; no firm D call. The V end was cut by 4 bases, the J end by 4 bases, with 17 bases between. Germline CDR1 SGHRS, CDR2 YFSETQ. This CDR3 region has 15 residues. As DNA, the CDR3 is TGCGCCAGCAGCCCAGACACCCTGAATAGAGAGACCCAGTACTTC. This codes for CASSPDTLNRETQYF.

The rearrangement links TRBV20-1 to TRBJ2-3, with 7 bases matching TRBD2. V gave up 7 bases and J gave up 3 bases; unmatched junction bases: 7. Germline CDR1 is DFQATT and CDR2 is SNEGSKA (reference sequence). The length of the CDR3 is 13 residues. CDR3 sequence (DNA): TGCAGTGTTCAACCGGGACTAACAGATACGCAGTATTTT. It yields the protein CSVQPGLTDTQYF.

This clonotype was counted between two and nine times. V usage is TRBV6-5 and J usage is TRBJ2-5; 8 nucleotides align to TRBD1. The J call is uncertain, as TRBJ2-7 better fits the DNA end. Germline values: CDR1 MNHEY, CDR2 SVGAGI. The CDR3 runs 14 residues. The CDR3 spells CASSYTGGGYEQYF. DNA of the CDR3: TGTGCCAGCAGCTACACAGGGGGTGGCTACGAGCAGTACTTC.

The chain links TRBV10-3 to TRBJ2-2; 7 bases are a match to TRBD2. The germline V gene has CDR1 ENHRY and CDR2 SYGVKD. The V and J ends lost 3 bases and 4 bases, in that order; junction bases with no gene match: 14. The CDR3 is made up of 18 amino acids. CDR3 protein: CAISDPSVAGVGTGELFF. In DNA, the CDR3 is TGTGCCATCAGTGACCCGAGCGTCGCGGGAGTGGGCACCGGGGAGCTGTTTTTT.

In DNA, the CDR3 is TGCAGTGCTAGACAGGGGTTTAGGGGCTACACCTTC. Amino acids: CSARQGFRGYTF. The chain couples TRBV20-1 to TRBJ1-2; weak D call: TRBD1 (6 bases). Per germline, CDR1 DFQATT and CDR2 SNEGSKA (reference sequence). This CDR3 contains 12 residues. V lost 2 bases, J lost 8 bases, and 12 bases lay in between.

The chain has TRBV5-5 and TRBJ1-2, with D unclear. This CDR3 contains 15 residues. V lost 1 base, J lost 2 bases, and 12 bases lay in between. The germline V gene has CDR1 SGHKS and CDR2 YYEKEE (reference sequence). The CDR3 here is CASSLYTLDNYGYTF. CDR3 in DNA: TGTGCCAGCAGCTTGTACACCCTGGACAACTATGGCTACACCTTC.

The CDR3 DNA reads as TGCGCCAGCAGCCAAGATCTTGAAGACTACAATGAGCAGTTCTTC. This encodes CASSQDLEDYNEQFF. The rearrangement links TRBV4-1 to TRBJ2-1; no clear D. This CDR3 has 15 residues. Trimming left V 0 bases short and J 3 bases short, with 9 bases between. Germline lookup yields CDR1 MGHRA and CDR2 YSYEKL.

V is TRBV19 and J is TRBJ2-5, with TRBD2 as a possible D gene (5 bases). V lost 5 bases to trimming and J lost 7 bases, with 20 bases between them. Germline CDR1 and CDR2: LNHDA and SQIVND (reference sequence). This CDR3 is 15 amino acids long. CDR3 sequence: CASSDLLQPEGTQYF. For the CDR3, the DNA is TGTGCCAGTAGTGACCTACTTCAACCCGAGGGGACCCAGTACTTC.